This TCR beta chain was identified in a study of CD8+ T cells in alopecia areata. Overall study results and limits: Sharing of TCR sequences between patients (possibly for HLA-related reasons) was less clear than in mice. Clonality in lesional scalp, especially alopecia totalis/universalis, exceeded that of normal scalp.

Concerning this clone: What it binds is not known.

After isolation, RNA underwent reverse transcription to generate cDNA as the sequencing template. Libraries were prepared by immunoSEQ multiplex PCR; TCRdb keeps only in-frame clonotypes and omits some of them. This table holds roughly 150,000 clones, around half found once. A FACSAria was used to sort CD4+ and CD8+ T cells. These cells came from PBMCs. The sequence was obtained from a human donor with alopecia areata. The starting material was CD8+ T cells sorted from blood, obtained at week 0.

CDR3 bases: TGTGCCAGCAGTTTATCCGGCACTGAAGCTTTCTTT. Encoded protein: CASSLSGTEAFF. The chain joins TRBV28 to TRBJ1-1, with D uncertain. Germline V gives CDR1 MDHEN, CDR2 SYDVKM. Trimming stripped 1 base from V and 4 bases from J, with 4 bases between. The CDR3 has 12 residues.